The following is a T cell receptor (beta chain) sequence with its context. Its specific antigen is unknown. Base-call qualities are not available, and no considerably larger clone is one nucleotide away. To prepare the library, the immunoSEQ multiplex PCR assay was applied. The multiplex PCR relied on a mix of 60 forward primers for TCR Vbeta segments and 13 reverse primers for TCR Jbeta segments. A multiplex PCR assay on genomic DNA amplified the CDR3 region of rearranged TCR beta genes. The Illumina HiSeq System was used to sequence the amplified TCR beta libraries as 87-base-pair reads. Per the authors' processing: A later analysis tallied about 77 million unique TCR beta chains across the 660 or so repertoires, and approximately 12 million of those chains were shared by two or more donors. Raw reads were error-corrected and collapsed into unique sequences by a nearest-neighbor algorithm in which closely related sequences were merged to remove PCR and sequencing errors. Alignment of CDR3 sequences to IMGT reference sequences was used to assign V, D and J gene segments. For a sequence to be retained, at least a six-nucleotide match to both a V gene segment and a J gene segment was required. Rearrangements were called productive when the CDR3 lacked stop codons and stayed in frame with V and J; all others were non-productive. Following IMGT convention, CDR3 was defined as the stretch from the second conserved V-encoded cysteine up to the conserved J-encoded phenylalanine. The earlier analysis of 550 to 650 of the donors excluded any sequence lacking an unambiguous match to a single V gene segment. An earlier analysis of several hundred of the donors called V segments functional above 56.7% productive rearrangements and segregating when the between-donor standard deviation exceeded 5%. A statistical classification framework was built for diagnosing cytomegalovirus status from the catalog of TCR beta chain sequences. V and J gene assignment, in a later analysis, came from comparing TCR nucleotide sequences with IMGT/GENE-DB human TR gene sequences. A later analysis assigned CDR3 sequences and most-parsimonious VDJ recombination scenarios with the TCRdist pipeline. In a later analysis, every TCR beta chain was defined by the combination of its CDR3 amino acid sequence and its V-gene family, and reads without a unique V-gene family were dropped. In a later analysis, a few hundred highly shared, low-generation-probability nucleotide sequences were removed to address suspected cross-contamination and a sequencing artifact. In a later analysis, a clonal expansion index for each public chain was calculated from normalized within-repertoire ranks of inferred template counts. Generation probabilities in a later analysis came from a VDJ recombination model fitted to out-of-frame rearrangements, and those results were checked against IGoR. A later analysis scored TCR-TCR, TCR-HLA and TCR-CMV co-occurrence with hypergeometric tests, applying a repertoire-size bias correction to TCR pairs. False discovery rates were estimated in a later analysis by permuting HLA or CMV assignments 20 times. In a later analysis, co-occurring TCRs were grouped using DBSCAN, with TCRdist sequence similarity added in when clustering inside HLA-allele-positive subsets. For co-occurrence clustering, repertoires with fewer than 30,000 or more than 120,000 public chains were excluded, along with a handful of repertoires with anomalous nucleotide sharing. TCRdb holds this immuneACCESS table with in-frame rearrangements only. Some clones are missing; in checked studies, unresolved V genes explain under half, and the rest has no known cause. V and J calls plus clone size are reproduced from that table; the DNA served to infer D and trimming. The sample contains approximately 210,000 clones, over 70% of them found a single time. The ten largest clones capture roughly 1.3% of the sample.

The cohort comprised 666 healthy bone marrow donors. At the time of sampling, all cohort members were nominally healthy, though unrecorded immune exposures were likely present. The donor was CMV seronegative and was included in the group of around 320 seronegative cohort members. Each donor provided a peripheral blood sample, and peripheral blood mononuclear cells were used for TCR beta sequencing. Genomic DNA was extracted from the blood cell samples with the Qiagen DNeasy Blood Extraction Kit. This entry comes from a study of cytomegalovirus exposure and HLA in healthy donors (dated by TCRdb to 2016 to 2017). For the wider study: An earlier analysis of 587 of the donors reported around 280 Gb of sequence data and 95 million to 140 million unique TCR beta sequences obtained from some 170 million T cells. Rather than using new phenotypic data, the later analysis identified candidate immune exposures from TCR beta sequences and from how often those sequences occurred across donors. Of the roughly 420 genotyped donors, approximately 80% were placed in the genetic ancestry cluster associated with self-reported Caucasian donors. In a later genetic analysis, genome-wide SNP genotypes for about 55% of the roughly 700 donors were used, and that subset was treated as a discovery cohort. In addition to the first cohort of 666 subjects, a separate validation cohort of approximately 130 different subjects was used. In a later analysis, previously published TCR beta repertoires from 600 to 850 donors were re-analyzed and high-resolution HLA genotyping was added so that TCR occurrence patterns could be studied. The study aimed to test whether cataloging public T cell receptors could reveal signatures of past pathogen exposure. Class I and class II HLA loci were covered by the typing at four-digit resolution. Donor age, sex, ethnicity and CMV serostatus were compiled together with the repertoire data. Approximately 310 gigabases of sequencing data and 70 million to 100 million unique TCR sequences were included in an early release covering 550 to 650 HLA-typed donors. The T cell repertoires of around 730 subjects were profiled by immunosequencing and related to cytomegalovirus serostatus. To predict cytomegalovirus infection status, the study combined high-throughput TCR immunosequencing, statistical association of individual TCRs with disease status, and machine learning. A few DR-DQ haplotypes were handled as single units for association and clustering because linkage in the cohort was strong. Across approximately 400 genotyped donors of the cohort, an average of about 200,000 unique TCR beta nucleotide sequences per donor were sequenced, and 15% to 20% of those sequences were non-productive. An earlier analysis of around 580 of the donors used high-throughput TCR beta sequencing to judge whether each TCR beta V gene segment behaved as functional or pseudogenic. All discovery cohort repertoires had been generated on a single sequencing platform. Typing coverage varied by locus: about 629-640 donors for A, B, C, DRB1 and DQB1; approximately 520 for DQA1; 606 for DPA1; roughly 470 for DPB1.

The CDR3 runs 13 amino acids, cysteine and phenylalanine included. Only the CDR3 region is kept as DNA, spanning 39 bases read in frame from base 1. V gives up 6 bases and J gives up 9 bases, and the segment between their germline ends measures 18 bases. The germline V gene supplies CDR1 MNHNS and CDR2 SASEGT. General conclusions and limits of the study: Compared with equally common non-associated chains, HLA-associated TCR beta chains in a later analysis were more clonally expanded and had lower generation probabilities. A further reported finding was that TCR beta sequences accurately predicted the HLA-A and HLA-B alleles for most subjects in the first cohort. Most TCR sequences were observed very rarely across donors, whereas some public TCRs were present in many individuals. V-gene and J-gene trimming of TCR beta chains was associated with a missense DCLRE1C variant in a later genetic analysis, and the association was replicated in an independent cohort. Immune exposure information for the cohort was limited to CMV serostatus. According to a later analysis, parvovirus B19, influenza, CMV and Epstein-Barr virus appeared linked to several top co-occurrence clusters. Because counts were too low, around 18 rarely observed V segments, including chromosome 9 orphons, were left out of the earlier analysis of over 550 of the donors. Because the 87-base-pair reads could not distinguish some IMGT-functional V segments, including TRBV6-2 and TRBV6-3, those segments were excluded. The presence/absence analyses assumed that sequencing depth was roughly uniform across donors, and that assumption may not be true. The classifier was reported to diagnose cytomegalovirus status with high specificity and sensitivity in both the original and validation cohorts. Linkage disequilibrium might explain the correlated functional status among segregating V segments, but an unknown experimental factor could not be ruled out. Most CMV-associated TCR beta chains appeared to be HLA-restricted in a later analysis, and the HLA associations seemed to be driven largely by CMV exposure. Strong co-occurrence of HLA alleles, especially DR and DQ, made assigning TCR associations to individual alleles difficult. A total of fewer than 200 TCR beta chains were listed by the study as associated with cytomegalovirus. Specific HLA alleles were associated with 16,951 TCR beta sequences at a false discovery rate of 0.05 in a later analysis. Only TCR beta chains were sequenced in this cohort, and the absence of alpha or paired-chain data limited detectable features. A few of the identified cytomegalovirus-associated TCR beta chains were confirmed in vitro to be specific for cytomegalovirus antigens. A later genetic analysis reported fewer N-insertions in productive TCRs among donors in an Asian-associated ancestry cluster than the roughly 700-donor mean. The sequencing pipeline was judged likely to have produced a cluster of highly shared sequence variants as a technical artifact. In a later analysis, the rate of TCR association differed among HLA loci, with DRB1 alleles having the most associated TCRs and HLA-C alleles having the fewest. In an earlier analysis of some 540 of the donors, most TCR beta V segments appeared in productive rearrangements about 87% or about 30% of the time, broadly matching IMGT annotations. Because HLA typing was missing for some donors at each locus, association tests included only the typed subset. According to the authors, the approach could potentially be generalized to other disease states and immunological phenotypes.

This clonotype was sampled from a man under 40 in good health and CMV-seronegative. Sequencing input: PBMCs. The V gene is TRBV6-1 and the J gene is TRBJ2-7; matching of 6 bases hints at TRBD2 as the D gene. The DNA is TGTGCCAGCAGGGGCGGGGTCCTACGAAGGCAGTACTTC. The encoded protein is CASRGGVLRRQYF.